The T cell receptor beta chain under discussion was sequenced for a study of technical replicates of blood from a few donors. With V trimmed by 1 base and J by 3 bases, 19 bases remained unmatched. CDR3 length: 21 amino acids. Germline-derived CDR1 and CDR2 are LNHDA and SQIVND (reference sequence). Sequenced by immunoSEQ multiplex PCR; TCRdb stores in-frame clones only, minus some. The table lists tens of thousands of clones, 90% to 95% of them singletons, with under 0.45% in the top ten. This receptor was obtained from a human donor in good health. Some clones in this sample may be carry-over from other donors' samples. Sequences were obtained from T cells isolated from PBMCs. The V and J genes are TRBV19 and TRBJ2-7; 12 nucleotides line up with TRBD2. The CDR3 sequence: CASSIGRLGLAGGRSFYEQYF. The DNA for the CDR3 is TGTGCCAGTAGTATAGGGAGGTTGGGACTAGCGGGCGGCCGATCATTCTACGAGCAGTACTTC.